The clone carrying this T cell receptor beta chain was counted many times. Its antigen remains unknown. The CDR3 totals 13 residues. Germline V lookup: CDR1 SQVTM, CDR2 ANQGSEA. Trimming removed 6 bases from V and 14 bases from J, with 23 bases in between. This sample was included in a study of CD8 T cells in ankylosing spondylitis. Overall study results and limits: Several highly homologous variants formed a TCR beta motif that appeared characteristic of ankylosing spondylitis blood. The authors reported significant enrichment of disease-linked clones in matched ankylosing spondylitis synovial fluid.

TCRdb re-called the 5' RACE reads through MiXCR, storing one row per CDR3 protein. The repertoire consists of 700,000 to 850,000 distinct CDR3 sequences, with approximately 12% occurring once and the leading ten covering about 0.49%. The chain uses TRBV29-1 and TRBJ2-1; D ambiguous. The receptor's source is a male donor with ankylosing spondylitis. The source material was blood, either unsorted or a sorted T cell fraction (not recorded which). The CDR3 DNA follows: TGCAGCGTGAGACCCGGTACAGAGGTTGCTGAGTTCTTC. It translates to CSVRPGTEVAEFF.